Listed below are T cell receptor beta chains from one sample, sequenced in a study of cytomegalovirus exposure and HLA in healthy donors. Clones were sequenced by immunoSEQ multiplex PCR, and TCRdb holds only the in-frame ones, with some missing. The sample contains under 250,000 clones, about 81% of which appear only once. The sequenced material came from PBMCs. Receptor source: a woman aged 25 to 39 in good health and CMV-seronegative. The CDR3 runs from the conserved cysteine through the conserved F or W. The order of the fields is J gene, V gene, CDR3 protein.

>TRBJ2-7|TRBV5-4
CASSFGRQGASEQYF
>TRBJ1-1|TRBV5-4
CASSPRQGGAEAFF
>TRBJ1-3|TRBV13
CASSRQRNTIYF
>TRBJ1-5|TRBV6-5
CASRQGVSQPQHF
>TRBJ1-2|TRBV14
CASSHGAFAGYTF
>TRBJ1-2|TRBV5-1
CASSWNPRDNNYGYTF
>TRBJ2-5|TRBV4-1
CASSQETSGQETQYF
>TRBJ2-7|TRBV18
CASSQPGLAGGRGYEQYF
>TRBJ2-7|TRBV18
CASSPLSQRGSEQYF
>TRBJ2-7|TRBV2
CASSEAWGVDEQYF
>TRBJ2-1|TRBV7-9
CASSSQGWAWFF
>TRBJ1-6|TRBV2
CASSETPGEARSPLHF
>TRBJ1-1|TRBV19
CASIMDRGNTEAFF
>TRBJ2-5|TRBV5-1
CASSLAASGMRQETQYF
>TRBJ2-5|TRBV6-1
CASGQIQETQYF
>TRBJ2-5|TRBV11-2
CASSSGRDRVAETQYF
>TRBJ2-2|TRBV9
CASSVGSGPLRTGELFF
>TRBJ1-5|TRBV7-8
CASSEKGPDQPQHF
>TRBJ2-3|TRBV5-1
CASSLGAPDTQYF
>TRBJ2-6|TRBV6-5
CATAWGGTGANVLTF
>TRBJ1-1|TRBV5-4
CASSGARAMNTEAFF
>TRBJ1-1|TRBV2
CASSDDRVYTEAFF
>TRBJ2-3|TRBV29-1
CSVSTGWETDTQYF
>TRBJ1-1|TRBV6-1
CASSPGQRKTEAFF
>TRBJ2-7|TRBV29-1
CSVEDSAGDEQYF
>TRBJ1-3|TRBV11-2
CASSTPWGVVNTIYF
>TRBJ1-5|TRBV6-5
CASSALDSGQPQHF
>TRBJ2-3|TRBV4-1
CASSQDRGRNTDTQYF
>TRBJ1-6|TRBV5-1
CASSFRTGNSPLHF
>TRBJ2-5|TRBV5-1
CASSQGPLGAQETQYF
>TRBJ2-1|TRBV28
CASINRGSYNEQFF
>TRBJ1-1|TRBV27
CASSPYGRTFNTEAFF
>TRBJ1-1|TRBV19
CASSTQGAGTEAFF
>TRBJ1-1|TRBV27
CASSLFVPPTEAFF
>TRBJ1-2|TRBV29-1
CSVKDRVGYGYTF
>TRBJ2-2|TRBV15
CATSRDHTTSPTGELFF
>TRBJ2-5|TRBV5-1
CASSTGTSWETQYF
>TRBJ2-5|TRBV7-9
CASSPLVGLRETQYF
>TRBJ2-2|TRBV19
CASSIETGAITGELFF
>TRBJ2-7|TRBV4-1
CASSQDSRVHEQYF
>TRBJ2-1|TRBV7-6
CASSLVGQGTNEQFF
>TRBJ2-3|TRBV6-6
CASSYIQGASTDTQYF
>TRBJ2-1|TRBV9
CASSVAGDSYNEQFF
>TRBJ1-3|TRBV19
CASSIPTGHSGNTIYF
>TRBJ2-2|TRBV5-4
CASSLTTTNTGELFF
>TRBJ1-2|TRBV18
CASSPTAEVTGYGYTF
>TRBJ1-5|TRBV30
CAWSGGQIGVQPQHF
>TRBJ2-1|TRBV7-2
CASSPRSEQFF
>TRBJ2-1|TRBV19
CASTLDSHSYNEQFF
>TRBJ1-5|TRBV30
CAWGTGTDQPQHF
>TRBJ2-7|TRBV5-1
CASSLEGTWSYYEQYF
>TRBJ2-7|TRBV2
CASEYQQSISYEQYF
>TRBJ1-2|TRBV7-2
CASSLNSGTGGGNGYTF
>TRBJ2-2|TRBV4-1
CASSQERAGELFF
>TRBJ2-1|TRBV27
CASSLSVAGGPRMGEQFF
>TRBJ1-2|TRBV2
CASSPPRTALTF
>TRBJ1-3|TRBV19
CASSISRAGNTIYF
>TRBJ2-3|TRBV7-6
CASSSRLAGPSTDTQYF